This T cell receptor beta chain was recovered during a study of T-cell reconstitution after alpha-beta-depleted transplantation in children. Germline CDR1 SGHAT, CDR2 FQNNGV. After removal of 5 bases from V and 7 bases from J, the junction contained 14 bases not matched to a gene. The CDR3 spans 16 residues. This clonotype came up many times. No antigen is known for it. Findings and limits, study-wide: Once a year had passed after transplant, T-cell counts and diversity came mostly from newly produced T cells. About two months after transplant, alpha-beta T cells reportedly came from several hundred expanded graft clones. At day 60, the high TCRbeta diversity found in some patients originated from recipient T cells and thymic progenitors that had survived.

Molecular barcoding with unique molecular identifiers was used for the TCRbeta library. Each CDR3 protein gets one entry after TCRdb re-called the PCR reads with MiXCR. The sample shows fewer than 350,000 distinct CDR3 sequences, roughly 10% of them seen only once. The genes are TRBV11-2 and TRBJ2-1, with TRBD2 matching over 7 bases. This clonotype was sampled from a male patient aged 2 to 10 who had a stem cell transplant for chronic granulomatous disease, so the T cells may come from the graft donor. Sequences were derived from peripheral blood, sampled 180 days after TCRalphabeta/CD19-depleted stem cell transplant. The CDR3 DNA is TGTGCCAGCAGCAAACAGGCTCGGGTTAGCGGGAATGAGCAGTTCTTC. It encodes CASSKQARVSGNEQFF.